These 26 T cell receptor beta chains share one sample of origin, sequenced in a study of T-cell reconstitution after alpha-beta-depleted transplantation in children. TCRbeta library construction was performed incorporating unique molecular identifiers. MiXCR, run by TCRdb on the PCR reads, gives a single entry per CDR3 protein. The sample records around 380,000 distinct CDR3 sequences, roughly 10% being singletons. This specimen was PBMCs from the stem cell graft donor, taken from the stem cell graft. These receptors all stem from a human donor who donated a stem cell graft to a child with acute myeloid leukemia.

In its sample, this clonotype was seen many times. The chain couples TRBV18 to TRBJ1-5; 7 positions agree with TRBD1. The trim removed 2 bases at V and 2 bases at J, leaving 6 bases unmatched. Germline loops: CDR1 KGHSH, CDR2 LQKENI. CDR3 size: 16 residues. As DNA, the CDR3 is TGTGCCAGCTCACCATTCGGTCAGGGGGGCAATCAGCCCCAGCATTTT. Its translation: CASSPFGQGGNQPQHF.

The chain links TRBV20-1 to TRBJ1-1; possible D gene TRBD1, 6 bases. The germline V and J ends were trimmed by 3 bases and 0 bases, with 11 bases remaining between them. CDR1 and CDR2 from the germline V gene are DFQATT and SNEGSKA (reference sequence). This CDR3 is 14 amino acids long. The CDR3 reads CSASGGRVNTEAFF. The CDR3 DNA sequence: TGCAGTGCTAGTGGGGGGCGGGTGAACACTGAAGCTTTCTTT.

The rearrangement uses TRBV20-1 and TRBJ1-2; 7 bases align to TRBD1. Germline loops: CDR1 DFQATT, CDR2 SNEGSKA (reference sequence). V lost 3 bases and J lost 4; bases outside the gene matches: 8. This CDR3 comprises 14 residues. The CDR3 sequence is CSASPRQGAYGYTF. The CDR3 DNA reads TGCAGTGCTAGTCCTCGACAGGGTGCCTATGGCTACACCTTC.

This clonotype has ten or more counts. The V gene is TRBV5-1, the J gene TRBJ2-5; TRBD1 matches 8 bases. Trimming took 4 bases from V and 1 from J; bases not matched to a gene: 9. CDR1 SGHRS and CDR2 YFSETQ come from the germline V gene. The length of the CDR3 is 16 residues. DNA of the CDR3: TGCGCCAGCAGCCAGGGGGCGGAATTCGGCCAAGAGACCCAGTACTTC. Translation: CASSQGAEFGQETQYF.

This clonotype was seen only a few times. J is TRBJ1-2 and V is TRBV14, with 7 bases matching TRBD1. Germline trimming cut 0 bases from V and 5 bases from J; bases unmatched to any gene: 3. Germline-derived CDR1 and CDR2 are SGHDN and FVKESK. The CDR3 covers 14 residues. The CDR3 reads CASSQETGIYGYTF. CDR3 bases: TGTGCCAGCAGCCAAGAGACAGGGATATATGGCTACACCTTC.

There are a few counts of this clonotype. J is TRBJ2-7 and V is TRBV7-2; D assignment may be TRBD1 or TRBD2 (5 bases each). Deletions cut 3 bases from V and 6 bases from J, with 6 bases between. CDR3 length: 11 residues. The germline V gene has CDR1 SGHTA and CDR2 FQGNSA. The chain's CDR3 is CASSLGTEQYV. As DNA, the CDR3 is TGTGCCAGCAGCTTGGGGACCGAGCAGTACGTC.

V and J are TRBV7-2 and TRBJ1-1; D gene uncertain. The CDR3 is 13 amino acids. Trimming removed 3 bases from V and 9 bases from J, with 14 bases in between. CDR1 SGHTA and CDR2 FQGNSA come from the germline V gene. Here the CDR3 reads CASSFRTDGKAFF. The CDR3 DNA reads TGTGCCAGCAGCTTCCGGACGGATGGGAAAGCTTTCTTT.

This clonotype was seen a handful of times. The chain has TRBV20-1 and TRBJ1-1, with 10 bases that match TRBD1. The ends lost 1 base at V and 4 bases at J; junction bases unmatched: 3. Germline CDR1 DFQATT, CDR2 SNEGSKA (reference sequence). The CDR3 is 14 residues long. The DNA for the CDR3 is TGCAGTGCTAGAGGGGACAGGGGTGTCACTGAAGCTTTCTTT. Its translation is CSARGDRGVTEAFF.

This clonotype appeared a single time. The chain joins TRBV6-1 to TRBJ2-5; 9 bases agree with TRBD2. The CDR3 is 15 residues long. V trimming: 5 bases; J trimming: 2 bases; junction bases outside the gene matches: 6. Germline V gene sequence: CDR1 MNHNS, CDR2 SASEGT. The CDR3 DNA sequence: TGTGCCAGCAGTCGGGACGCGGGGGGGCAAGAGACCCAGTACTTC. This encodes CASSRDAGGQETQYF.

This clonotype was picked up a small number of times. As DNA, the CDR3 is TGTGCCAGCAGTCCCCGGGGTTCATGGGAGCAGTACTTC. Protein: CASSPRGSWEQYF. V and J are TRBV27 and TRBJ2-7; D is possibly TRBD2 (5 bases). Trimming took off 5 bases at V and 7 bases at J, with 15 bases between the two ends. This CDR3 comprises 13 residues. The germline V gene has CDR1 MNHEY and CDR2 SMNVEV (reference sequence).

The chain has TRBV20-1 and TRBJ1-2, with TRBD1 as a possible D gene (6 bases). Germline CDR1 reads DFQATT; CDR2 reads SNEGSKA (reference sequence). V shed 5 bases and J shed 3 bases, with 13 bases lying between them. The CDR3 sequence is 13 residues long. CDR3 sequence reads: CSAGGGGDYGYTF. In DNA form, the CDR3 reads TGCAGTGCTGGGGGAGGGGGAGACTATGGCTACACCTTC.

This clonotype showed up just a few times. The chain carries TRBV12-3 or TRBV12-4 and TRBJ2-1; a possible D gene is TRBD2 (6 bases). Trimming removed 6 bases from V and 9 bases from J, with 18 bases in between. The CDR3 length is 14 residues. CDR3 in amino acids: CASSTGELAGEQFF. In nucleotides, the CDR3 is TGTGCCAGCAGCACGGGAGAACTAGCCGGTGAGCAGTTCTTC.

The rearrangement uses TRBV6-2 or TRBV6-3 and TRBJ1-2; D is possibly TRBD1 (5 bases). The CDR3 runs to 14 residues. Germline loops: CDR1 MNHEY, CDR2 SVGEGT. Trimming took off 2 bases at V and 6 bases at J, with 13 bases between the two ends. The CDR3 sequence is CASSYRPTADGYTF. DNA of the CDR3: TGTGCCAGCAGTTACAGGCCGACAGCCGATGGCTACACCTTC.

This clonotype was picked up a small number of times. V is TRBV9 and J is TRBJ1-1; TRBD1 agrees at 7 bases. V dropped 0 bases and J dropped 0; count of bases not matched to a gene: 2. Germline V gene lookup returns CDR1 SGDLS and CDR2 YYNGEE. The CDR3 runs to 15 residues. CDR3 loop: CASSVEGAVNTEAFF. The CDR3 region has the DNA TGTGCCAGCAGCGTAGAGGGGGCGGTGAACACTGAAGCTTTCTTT.

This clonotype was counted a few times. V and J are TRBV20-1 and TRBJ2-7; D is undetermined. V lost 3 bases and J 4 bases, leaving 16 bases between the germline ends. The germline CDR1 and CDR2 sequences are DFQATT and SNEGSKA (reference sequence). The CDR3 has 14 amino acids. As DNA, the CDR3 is TGCAGTGCTAGGGCCTTGGGGTTGGGTTACGAGCAGTACGTC. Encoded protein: CSARALGLGYEQYV.

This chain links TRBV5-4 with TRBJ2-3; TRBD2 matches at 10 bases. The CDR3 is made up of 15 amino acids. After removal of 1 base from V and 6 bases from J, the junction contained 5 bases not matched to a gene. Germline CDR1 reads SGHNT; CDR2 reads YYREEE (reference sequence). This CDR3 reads CASSLWLAGADTQYF. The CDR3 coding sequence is TGTGCCAGCAGCTTGTGGCTAGCGGGGGCTGATACGCAGTATTTT.

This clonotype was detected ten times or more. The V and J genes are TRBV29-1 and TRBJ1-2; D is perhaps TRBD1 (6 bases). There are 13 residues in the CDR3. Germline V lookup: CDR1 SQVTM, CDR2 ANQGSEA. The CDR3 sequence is CTTGSVSGYGYTF. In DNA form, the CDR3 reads TGCACGACAGGTTCGGTTTCTGGGTATGGCTACACCTTC.

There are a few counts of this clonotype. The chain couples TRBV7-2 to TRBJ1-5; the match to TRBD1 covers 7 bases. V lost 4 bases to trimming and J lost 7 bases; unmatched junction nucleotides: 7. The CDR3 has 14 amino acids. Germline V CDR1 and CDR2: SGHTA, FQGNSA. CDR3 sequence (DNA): TGTGCCAGCAGCTCGGGAGGGACAGCACAGCCCCAGCATTTT. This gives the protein CASSSGGTAQPQHF. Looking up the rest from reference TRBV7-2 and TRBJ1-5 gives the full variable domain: GAGVSQSPSNKVTEKGKDVELRCDPISGHTALYWYRQSLGQGLEFLIYFQGNSAPDKSGLPSDRFSAERTGGSVSTLTIQRTQQEDSAVYLCASSSGGTAQPQHFGDGTRLSIL.

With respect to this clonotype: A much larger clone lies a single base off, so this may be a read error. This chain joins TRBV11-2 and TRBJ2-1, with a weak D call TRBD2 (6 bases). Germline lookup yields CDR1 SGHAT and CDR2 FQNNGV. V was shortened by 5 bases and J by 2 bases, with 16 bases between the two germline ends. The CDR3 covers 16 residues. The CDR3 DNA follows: TGTGCCAGCAGCCGTCACGGGGGTGGAGCCTACAATGAGCAGTTCTTC. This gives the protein CASSRHGGGAYNEQFF.

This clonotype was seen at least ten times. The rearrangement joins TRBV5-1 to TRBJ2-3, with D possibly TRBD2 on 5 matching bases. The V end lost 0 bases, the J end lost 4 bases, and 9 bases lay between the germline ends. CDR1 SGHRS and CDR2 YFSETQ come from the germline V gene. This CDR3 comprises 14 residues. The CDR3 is CASSLVRGSDTQYF. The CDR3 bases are TGCGCCAGCAGCTTGGTTCGGGGTTCAGATACGCAGTATTTT.

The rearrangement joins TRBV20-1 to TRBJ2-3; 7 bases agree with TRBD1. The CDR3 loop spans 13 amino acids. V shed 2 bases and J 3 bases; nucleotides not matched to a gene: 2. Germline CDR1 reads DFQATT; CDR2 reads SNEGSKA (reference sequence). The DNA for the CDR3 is TGCAGTGCTAGACGGACAGGTACAGATACGCAGTATTTT. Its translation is CSARRTGTDTQYF.

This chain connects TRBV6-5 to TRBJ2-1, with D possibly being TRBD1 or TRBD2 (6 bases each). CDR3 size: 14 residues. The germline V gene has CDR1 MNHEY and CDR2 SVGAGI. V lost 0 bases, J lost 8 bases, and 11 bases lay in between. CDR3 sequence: CASSYSGGSDEQFF. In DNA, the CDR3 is TGTGCCAGCAGTTACTCGGGGGGCTCGGATGAGCAGTTCTTC.

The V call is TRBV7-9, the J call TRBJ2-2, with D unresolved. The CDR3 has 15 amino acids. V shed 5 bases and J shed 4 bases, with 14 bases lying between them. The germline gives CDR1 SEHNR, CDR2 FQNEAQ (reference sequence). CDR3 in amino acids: CASSPARTFTGELFF. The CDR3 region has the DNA TGTGCCAGCAGCCCCGCCAGGACGTTCACCGGGGAGCTGTTTTTT. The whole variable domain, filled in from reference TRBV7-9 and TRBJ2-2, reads DTGVSQNPRHKITKRGQNVTFRCDPISEHNRLYWYRQTLGQGPEFLTYFQNEAQLEKSRLLSDRFSAERPKGSFSTLEIQRTEQGDSAMYLCASSPARTFTGELFFGEGSRLTVL.

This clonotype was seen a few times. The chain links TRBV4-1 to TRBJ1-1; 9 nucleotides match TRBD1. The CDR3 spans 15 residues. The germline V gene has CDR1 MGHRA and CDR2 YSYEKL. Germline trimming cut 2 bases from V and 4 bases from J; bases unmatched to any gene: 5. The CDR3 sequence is CASSQSTGGITEAFF. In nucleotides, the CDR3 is TGCGCCAGCAGCCAATCGACAGGGGGTATCACTGAAGCTTTCTTT.

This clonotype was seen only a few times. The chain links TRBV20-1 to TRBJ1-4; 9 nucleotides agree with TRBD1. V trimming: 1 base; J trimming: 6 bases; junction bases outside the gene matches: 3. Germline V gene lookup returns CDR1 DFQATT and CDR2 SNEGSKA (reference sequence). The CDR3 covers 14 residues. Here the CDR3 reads CSARGTGGDEKLFF. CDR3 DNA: TGCAGTGCTAGAGGTACAGGGGGCGATGAAAAACTGTTTTTT.

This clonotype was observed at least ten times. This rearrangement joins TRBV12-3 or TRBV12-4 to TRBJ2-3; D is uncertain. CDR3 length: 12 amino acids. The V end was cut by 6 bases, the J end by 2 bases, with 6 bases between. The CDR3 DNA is TGTGCCAGCAGCCGAACCACAGATACGCAGTATTTT. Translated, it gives CASSRTTDTQYF.